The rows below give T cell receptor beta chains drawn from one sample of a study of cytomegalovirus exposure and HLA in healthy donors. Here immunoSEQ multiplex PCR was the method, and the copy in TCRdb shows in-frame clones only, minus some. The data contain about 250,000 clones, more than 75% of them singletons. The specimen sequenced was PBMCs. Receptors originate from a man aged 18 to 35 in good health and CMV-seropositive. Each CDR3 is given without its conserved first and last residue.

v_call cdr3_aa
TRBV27 ASSLIGTKNEQF
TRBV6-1 ASSDFGRGRTDGYT
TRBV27 ASSFPGDRSEQF
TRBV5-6 ASSWTSYHTDTQY
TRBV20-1 SAGGADTQY
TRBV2 ASRRRQDGNNEQF
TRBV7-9 ASSFPMVGAHEQY
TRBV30 AWSVGGRDTQY
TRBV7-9 ASQGQGDPQH
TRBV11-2 ASGSDRNQPQH
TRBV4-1 ASSHWTGEHSNQPQH
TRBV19 ASSISGEQF
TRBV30 APTSDRLANYGYT
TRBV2 ASSVAESLSGNTIY
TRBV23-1 ASSQSWRVCVWEQY
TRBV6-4 ASSDSIGGHNEQF
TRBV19 ASSIVGLAGEVQY
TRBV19 ASEQGHGYT
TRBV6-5 ASRIFAGGYNEQF
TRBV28 ASSIPGTDTQY
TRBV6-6 ASSQQGGAYNEQF
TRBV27 ASSLHRDNQPQH
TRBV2 ASRRTVGGKLSYNEQF
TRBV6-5 ASTKLAGSYNEQF
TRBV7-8 ASTKGHTEAF
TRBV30 ASDRGRTEAF
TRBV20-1 SARGGETQY
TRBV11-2 ASGGRASLFEQY
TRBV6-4 ASPLAQGAGYEQY
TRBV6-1 ASSEGGGGNTEAF
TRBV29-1 SVGQGTEAF
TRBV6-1 ASTLQGPSNQPQH
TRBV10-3 AISEGAGQPQH
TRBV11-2 ASSLDEAF
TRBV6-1 ASSELRSSGANVLT
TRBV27 ASSLLATAQETQY
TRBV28 ASSGAVGSGYT
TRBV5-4 ASSGAGGRVPEQY
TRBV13 ASSLGETGRGYT
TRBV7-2 ASSPGQGYETQY
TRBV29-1 SVGGQGYGYT
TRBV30 AGKPRSQKTYEQY
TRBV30 ACGTGSRVDTQY
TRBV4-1 ASSQDINWGSGNTIY
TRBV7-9 ASFSGLDEQY
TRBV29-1 SAEGGSDTQY
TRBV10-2 ASSESRTSGRFEQY
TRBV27 ASRKQGADTEAF
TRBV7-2 ASSLGFQETQY
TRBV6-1 ASRAGGSYYEQY
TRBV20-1 SAVGTEQY
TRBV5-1 ASSPGQASYGYT
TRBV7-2 ASSLVSVDYEQY
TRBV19 ASRDRGQPQH